The 17 T cell receptor beta chains below all came from one sample that was sequenced in a study of blood T cells in healthy people across ages (dated by TCRdb to 2013 to 2016). Libraries were prepared through 5' RACE. Sequencing was performed on an Illumina HiSeq 2500. A second roughly 6 to 12 cycle PCR used a sample-barcoded 5' primer and a J-beta primer mix. TCRdb took the public reads, trimmed them with fastp at Q25, ran MiXCR for clone calling and kept in-frame beta chains. Identical CDR3 protein sequences are pooled into one entry, listed with their most common genes and DNA. Here the sample has hundreds of thousands of distinct CDR3 sequences; over 40% occur a single time. About 13% of the sample is taken by the ten largest. The material sequenced was blood. The receptors stem from a woman at least 80 years old in good health.

This clonotype was seen a few times. The rearrangement links TRBV24-1 to TRBJ2-2; D not resolved. Germline values: CDR1 KGHDR, CDR2 SFDVKD. V lost 3 bases, J lost 6 bases, and 10 bases lay in between. The CDR3 totals 14 residues. DNA for the CDR3: TGTGCCACCAGTGATCCCCGATGGGCCGGGGAGCTGTTTTTT. It translates to CATSDPRWAGELFF.

The chain links TRBV20-1 to TRBJ2-7; 9 positions agree with TRBD2. The ends lost 1 base at V and 7 bases at J; junction bases unmatched: 11. This CDR3 is 15 amino acids long. The germline V gene has CDR1 DFQATT and CDR2 SNEGSKA (reference sequence). The CDR3 reads CSARGISGSFNEQYF. As DNA, the CDR3 is TGCAGTGCTAGAGGGATTAGCGGGAGTTTCAATGAGCAGTACTTC.

This clonotype showed up many times. The chain links TRBV5-1 to TRBJ2-3, with 9 nucleotides matching TRBD1. In germline, CDR1 is SGHRS, CDR2 YFSETQ. The CDR3 extends over 16 amino acids. After removal of 2 bases from V and 4 bases from J, the junction contained 8 bases not matched to a gene. The chain's CDR3 is CASSLFNRGQSDTQYF. CDR3 DNA: TGCGCCAGCAGCTTATTTAACAGGGGGCAGTCAGATACGCAGTATTTT.

The DNA of the CDR3 is TGCAGCGGCGGGAGGATCGGCTATGGCTACACCTTC. Translation gives CSGGRIGYGYTF. The V gene is TRBV29-1, the J gene TRBJ1-2; the D is unclear. Germline values: CDR1 SQVTM, CDR2 ANQGSEA. Trimming removed 7 bases from V and 4 bases from J, with 13 bases in between. The CDR3 spans 12 residues.

In this sample, this clonotype turned up many times. This rearrangement joins TRBV12-3 or TRBV12-4 to TRBJ2-3, with 11 bases fitting TRBD2. The V and J ends lost 5 bases and 2 bases, in that order; junction bases with no gene match: 6. The CDR3 sequence is 16 residues long. The CDR3, as DNA: TGTGCCAGCAGTGGGCCTAGCGGGAGGAACACAGATACGCAGTATTTT. Translating gives CASSGPSGRNTDTQYF.

The count of this clonotype is one. In DNA, the CDR3 is TGTGCCAGCAGTTTATGGGGGCCGCGAGAGGAAAAACTGTTTTTT. This translates into CASSLWGPREEKLFF. The chain uses TRBV27 and TRBJ1-4; possible D gene TRBD1, 6 bases. CDR1 and CDR2 (germline): MNHEY, SMNVEV (reference sequence). This CDR3 comprises 15 residues. The V end lost 1 base, the J end lost 8 bases, and 14 bases lay between the germline ends.

The CDR3 DNA reads TGTGCCAGCAGTTTGACTCCCGGGGCCGGTTTCTATGGCTACACCTTC. Its translation: CASSLTPGAGFYGYTF. The chain combines TRBV12-3 or TRBV12-4 with TRBJ1-2, with D possibly TRBD1 on 5 matching bases. This CDR3 contains 16 residues. Trimming removed 3 bases at V and 4 bases at J, with 18 bases between.

The rearrangement uses TRBV12-3 or TRBV12-4 and TRBJ2-5; TRBD2 aligns across 12 bases. CDR3 size: 14 residues. With V trimmed by 5 bases and J by 5 bases, 3 bases remained unmatched. CDR3 sequence: CASSALAGGETQYF. The CDR3 DNA reads as TGTGCCAGCAGTGCCCTAGCGGGGGGGGAGACCCAGTACTTC.

This chain joins TRBV2 and TRBJ1-5; tentative D call: TRBD1 (5 bases). Germline values: CDR1 SNHLY, CDR2 FYNNEI. Trimming stripped 11 bases from V and 2 bases from J, with 13 bases between. CDR3 length: 13 amino acids. CDR3 DNA: TGTGCCGCCCGCAGGGACGGCAATCAGCCCCAGCATTTT. It codes for CAARRDGNQPQHF.

The V call is TRBV6-2 or TRBV6-3, the J call TRBJ2-6; perhaps TRBD2 as D (5 bases). The CDR3 covers 14 residues. V was clipped by 8 bases and J by 1 base, with 9 bases between them. The germline V gene encodes CDR1 MNHEY and CDR2 SVGEGT. The CDR3 spells CASYEGSGANVLTF. In DNA, the CDR3 is TGTGCCAGCTATGAGGGTTCTGGGGCCAACGTCCTGACTTTC.

As regards this clonotype: A read error is possible here, since a much larger clone lies one base away. The J gene is TRBJ2-1, the V gene TRBV20-1; D gene ambiguous. The CDR3 sequence is 9 residues long. Germline values: CDR1 DFQATT, CDR2 SNEGSKA (reference sequence). Here the CDR3 reads CNASGPQFF. CDR3 in DNA: TGCAATGCATCCGGTCCGCAGTTCTTC.

In its sample, this clonotype was seen many times. V usage is TRBV6-6 and J usage is TRBJ1-3; TRBD1 matches at 8 bases. V lost 4 bases and J lost 2; bases outside the gene matches: 1. Germline V gene sequence: CDR1 MNHNY, CDR2 SVGAGI (reference sequence). The CDR3 runs to 14 residues. CDR3 DNA: TGTGCCAGCAGTTCGGACAGGGCTGGAAACACCATATATTTT. It is translated as CASSSDRAGNTIYF.

The V and J genes are TRBV7-9 and TRBJ2-5; D unclear. The CDR3 runs to 13 residues. Deletions cut 5 bases from V and 5 bases from J, with 12 bases between. In germline, CDR1 is SEHNR, CDR2 FQNEAQ (reference sequence). The CDR3 coding sequence is TGTGCCAGCAGCCGTCCTCAAACCGAGACCCAGTACTTC. Translating it yields CASSRPQTETQYF.

This clonotype was seen only once. V gene TRBV20-1 combines with J gene TRBJ1-6, with TRBD1 matching over 7 bases. Germline trimming cut 3 bases from V and 7 bases from J; bases unmatched to any gene: 3. Germline loops: CDR1 DFQATT, CDR2 SNEGSKA (reference sequence). This CDR3 contains 13 residues. CDR3 coding DNA: TGCAGTGCTAGTCCAGGGGGGAATTCACCCCTCCACTTT. Protein product: CSASPGGNSPLHF.

This chain joins TRBV12-3 or TRBV12-4 and TRBJ2-7; 7 nucleotides line up with TRBD1. CDR3 length: 13 residues. J gave up 4 bases and V 3 bases, and 3 bases lay outside the gene matches. CDR3 in amino acids: CASSLTGRYEQYF. CDR3 in DNA: TGTGCCAGCAGTTTGACAGGGAGATACGAGCAGTACTTC.

The chain links TRBV4-3 to TRBJ2-2; D unresolved. The CDR3 covers 16 residues. Per germline, CDR1 LGHNA and CDR2 YSLEER. Trimming removed 2 bases at V and 3 bases at J, with 13 bases between. This chain's CDR3 is CASSQSWAWDTGELFF. CDR3 DNA sequence: TGCGCCAGCAGCCAATCATGGGCCTGGGACACCGGGGAGCTGTTTTTT.

The chain is built from TRBV2 and TRBJ2-7; D gene unclear. The V gene lost 6 bases and the J gene lost 2 bases, with 8 bases spanning the gap. The CDR3 totals 12 residues. CDR1 SNHLY and CDR2 FYNNEI come from the germline V gene. CDR3 sequence reads: CASRPATYEQYF. CDR3 sequence (DNA): TGTGCCAGCAGGCCAGCGACCTACGAGCAGTACTTC.